The rows below give T cell receptor beta chains drawn from one sample of a study of T cells in Graves' hyperthyroidism and ophthalmopathy. MiXCR, applied by TCRdb to the multiplex PCR reads, yields one record per CDR3 protein. The data contain roughly 740,000 distinct CDR3 sequences, about 15% of them seen just once; the ten biggest clones take up under 8.5%. Sequencing was done on a sample of blood. These TCRs come from a man between 18 and 35 years old with Graves' hyperthyroidism. Each CDR3 is given with its conserved first and last residue. D genes are given only for firm matches. Clone size appears in some rows only: once, few, many, or a class for an expanded clone.

CDR3nt | CDR3aa | d_gene | v_gene | abundance | j_gene
TGCGCCAGCAATGACAGGGGGCATGGCTACACCTTC | CASNDRGHGYTF | TRBD1 | TRBV10-2 | few | TRBJ1-2
TGTGCCTGGAGTATCGGTCTGAACTATGGCTACACCTTC | CAWSIGLNYGYTF | - | TRBV30 | many | TRBJ1-2
TGTGCCAGTACGCAACGAGGGGCCCATGAGCAGTTCTTC | CASTQRGAHEQFF | - | TRBV3-1 | many | TRBJ2-1
TGTGCCAGCAGTTTTGGTGACCCCGCAGTAGGGGAGCAGTACTTC | CASSFGDPAVGEQYF | - | TRBV28 | many | TRBJ2-7
TGTGCCAGCAGCGCAGGGGGGACAGGGGGGCACGAGCAGTACTTC | CASSAGGTGGHEQYF | TRBD1 | TRBV12-3/TRBV12-4 | few | TRBJ2-7
TGTGCCAGCAGTTTACAAGACCCTAACTATGGCTACACCTTC | CASSLQDPNYGYTF | - | TRBV28 | few | TRBJ1-2
TGTGCCAGCAGCTTAGGGACTAGCGAGGGAGAGACCCAGTACTTC | CASSLGTSEGETQYF | TRBD2 | TRBV7-8 | - | TRBJ2-5
TGTGCCAGCAGTCCCCACCCTTCCAAGGAGACCCAGTACTTC | CASSPHPSKETQYF | - | TRBV6-1 | many | TRBJ2-5
TGTGCCAGCAGTTTATTAGGGGCAGGGGTATTCTACGAGCAGTACTTC | CASSLLGAGVFYEQYF | - | TRBV28 | many | TRBJ2-7
TGTGCCAGCAGTCCGGGACCGCCGAGCACAGATACGCAGTATTTT | CASSPGPPSTDTQYF | - | TRBV12-3/TRBV12-4 | - | TRBJ2-3
TGCAGTGCGAGGGGGCTCAGCTCCTACAATGAGCAGTTCTTC | CSARGLSSYNEQFF | TRBD1 | TRBV20-1 | - | TRBJ2-1
TGTGCCAGCAGTCTCCGGACTAGCGGCGAGCAGTACTTC | CASSLRTSGEQYF | TRBD2 | TRBV28 | few | TRBJ2-7
TGTGCCAGCCGGGCAGGGACGCAGAACAATGAGCAGTTCTTC | CASRAGTQNNEQFF | - | TRBV2 | many | TRBJ2-1
TGTGCCAGCAGCCCTGGTGAGAGGAACATTCAGTACTTC | CASSPGERNIQYF | - | TRBV11-3 | few | TRBJ2-4
TGTGCCAGCAGCCCCGGGGCCGTTTTGCCGTATTTT | CASSPGAVLPYF | - | TRBV7-9 | many | TRBJ2-3
TGTGCCAGCAGTGGACTAGCGGGAGTCAATGAGCAGTTCTTC | CASSGLAGVNEQFF | TRBD2 | TRBV2 | many | TRBJ2-1
TGTGCCAGCAGCGGGACAGGGGTGATACCTAGCACAGATACGCAGTATTTT | CASSGTGVIPSTDTQYF | TRBD1 | TRBV27 | few | TRBJ2-3
TGTGCCAGCAGTTTGGCGGCGGGCGAGGGCTACACCTTC | CASSLAAGEGYTF | - | TRBV28 | few | TRBJ1-2
TGTGCCACCGCCGCGGACCCGTACGAGCAGTACTTC | CATAADPYEQYF | - | TRBV24-1 | - | TRBJ2-7
TGTGCCAGCAGCCCCGCGGCGGTCGGAAACACCATATATTTT | CASSPAAVGNTIYF | - | TRBV28 | many | TRBJ1-3
TGTGCCAGCAGCGTAGATGCAAGGAGCACAGATACGCAGTATTTT | CASSVDARSTDTQYF | - | TRBV9 | few | TRBJ2-3
TGTGCCAGTAGTACGGGACTCCTGAACACCGGGGAGCTGTTTTTT | CASSTGLLNTGELFF | - | TRBV19 | few | TRBJ2-2
TGTGCCACCTGCCGGTTTGGGGTCACTGAAGCTTTCTTT | CATCRFGVTEAFF | - | TRBV28 | many | TRBJ1-1
TGTGCCAGCCTAGACGTATCTGAAGCTTTCTTT | CASLDVSEAFF | - | TRBV12-3/TRBV12-4 | - | TRBJ1-1
TGTGCCAGCAGCCTGCGGGAAATGAGCACAGATACGCAGTATTTT | CASSLREMSTDTQYF | - | TRBV3-1 | many | TRBJ2-3
TGTGCCAGCAGGACCGGGACTAGCGGGAGTGATGAGCAGTTCTTC | CASRTGTSGSDEQFF | TRBD2 | TRBV6-2/TRBV6-3 | - | TRBJ2-1
TGTGCCAGCAGCTTAGGCCGGTCCCAAGAGACCCAGTACTTC | CASSLGRSQETQYF | - | TRBV11-3 | many | TRBJ2-5
TGTGCCAGCAGTGATCTATTGGGGGGCGGAGGAGAGCAGTACTTC | CASSDLLGGGGEQYF | - | TRBV6-1 | many | TRBJ2-7
TGCAGTGCTAGAGATTTAGCGGGAGGGCTTTCAGATACGCAGTATTTT | CSARDLAGGLSDTQYF | TRBD2 | TRBV20-1 | few | TRBJ2-3
TGTGCCACCAATGACTGGGGACAGGGGGCGAAGAGGGAGCAGTTCTTC | CATNDWGQGAKREQFF | TRBD1 | TRBV24-1 | - | TRBJ2-1
TGTGCCAGCTCACGGTCAGATACTGGAAACACCATATATTTT | CASSRSDTGNTIYF | - | TRBV18 | many | TRBJ1-3
TGCGCCAGCAGCCAAGATTACGGACAGGGGAACACAGATACGCAGTATTTT | CASSQDYGQGNTDTQYF | TRBD1 | TRBV4-3 | many | TRBJ2-3
TGTGCCAGCAGTTTCTCCCGGGGGACCCACGAGCAGTACTTC | CASSFSRGTHEQYF | - | TRBV27 | many | TRBJ2-7
TGTGCCAGCAGTTTGGCCGTTGCTACAAACATTCAGTACTTC | CASSLAVATNIQYF | - | TRBV28 | - | TRBJ2-4
TGCAGTGCTAGCCGGACTAGCGGGAGGGCCCGGCCTTACGAGCAGTACTTC | CSASRTSGRARPYEQYF | TRBD2 | TRBV20-1 | - | TRBJ2-7
TGTGCCAGCAGCTCGCCGGGACAGCGCCTTGGCTATGGCTACACCTTC | CASSSPGQRLGYGYTF | TRBD1 | TRBV7-9 | few | TRBJ1-2
TGTGCCAGCAGTAAGCTTCCACAGGACTCCTACGAGCAGTACTTC | CASSKLPQDSYEQYF | - | TRBV6-1 | few | TRBJ2-7
TGTGCCTGGAGTGTACGAGCAGGGTATGACACTGAAGCTTTCTTT | CAWSVRAGYDTEAFF | - | TRBV30 | many | TRBJ1-1
TGTGCCAGCAGCCAACGCGCAGATACGCAGTATTTT | CASSQRADTQYF | - | TRBV7-2 | - | TRBJ2-3
TGTGCCAGCCGACCAGAAGACAGGGGACTTACCTACGAGCAGTACTTC | CASRPEDRGLTYEQYF | TRBD1 | TRBV2 | - | TRBJ2-7
TGTGCCAGCAGTTACAGGGCGGGGGAGACCCAGTACTTC | CASSYRAGETQYF | - | TRBV6-5 | few | TRBJ2-5
TGTGCCAGCAGCTTGGGTAGTAGCCTAGCGGGAAACGACGAGCAGTACTTC | CASSLGSSLAGNDEQYF | TRBD2 | TRBV11-3 | - | TRBJ2-7
TGTGCCAGCAGTTCGACAGGGAGGACTAGCACAGATACGCAGTATTTT | CASSSTGRTSTDTQYF | - | TRBV12-3/TRBV12-4 | many | TRBJ2-3
TGCAGCGTTCGAGTTCTGGGCTTTAACTATGGCTACACCTTC | CSVRVLGFNYGYTF | - | TRBV29-1 | - | TRBJ1-2
TGTGCCAGCAGCCAGAGTATGGACAGGGGTTACGCTGAAGCTTTCTTT | CASSQSMDRGYAEAFF | TRBD1 | TRBV7-9 | - | TRBJ1-1
TGTGCCAGTAGTAAGCGGGAGATGGTTGGAGATACGCAGTATTTT | CASSKREMVGDTQYF | TRBD2 | TRBV19 | few | TRBJ2-3
TGTGCCAGCAGTTTTTCAGGGGAAACCGGGGAGCTGTTTTTT | CASSFSGETGELFF | - | TRBV28 | - | TRBJ2-2
TGTGCCAGCAGCCCAGACTGGATCAAGGGTGAGCAGTTCTTC | CASSPDWIKGEQFF | - | TRBV5-8 | few | TRBJ2-1
TGTGCCAGCAGCGGTAGAACAGGGTACACAGATACGCAGTATTTT | CASSGRTGYTDTQYF | - | TRBV7-2 | - | TRBJ2-3
TGCAGTGCGAATGGTCCGAACACCGGGGAGCTGTTTTTT | CSANGPNTGELFF | - | TRBV20-1 | - | TRBJ2-2
TGTGCCAGCAGTGTACCGAATCAGCCCCAGCATTTT | CASSVPNQPQHF | - | TRBV12-3/TRBV12-4 | many | TRBJ1-5
TGTGCCAGCAGCCTGAGAACAGGGCCACCACTAGCCAAAAACATTCAGTACTTC | CASSLRTGPPLAKNIQYF | - | TRBV11-1 | few | TRBJ2-4
TGCGCCAGCAGCCCCCGGGGGGTCGGGCGGGGGCCTCCCTACTACGAGCAGTACTTC | CASSPRGVGRGPPYYEQYF | - | TRBV5-1 | - | TRBJ2-7
TGTGCCAGCAGGCCGGAGTGGGACAGGGAGACCCAGTACTTC | CASRPEWDRETQYF | TRBD1 | TRBV6-2/TRBV6-3 | - | TRBJ2-5
TGTGCCAGCAGCGGACGGACAGGGAAAAAGACCCAGTACTTC | CASSGRTGKKTQYF | TRBD1 | TRBV11-1 | many | TRBJ2-5
TGTGCCAGCAGCCGGACAGGGTTCCGCACAGATACGCAGTATTTT | CASSRTGFRTDTQYF | TRBD1 | TRBV7-2 | many | TRBJ2-3
TGTGCCAGCTCACCACTGGCTAGCGGGAGCCACAATGAGCAGTTCTTC | CASSPLASGSHNEQFF | TRBD2 | TRBV18 | many | TRBJ2-1
TGTGCCACGAGAGGCGGGAGTCCCTACAATGAGCAGTTCTTC | CATRGGSPYNEQFF | TRBD2 | TRBV28 | few | TRBJ2-1
TGTGCCAGCAGTCCTACCTGGGGCTCGACGCAGTATTTT | CASSPTWGSTQYF | - | TRBV12-3/TRBV12-4 | many | TRBJ2-3
TGTGCCAGCAGCACGACAGGGATGGAGACCCAGTACTTC | CASSTTGMETQYF | TRBD1 | TRBV7-3 | many | TRBJ2-5